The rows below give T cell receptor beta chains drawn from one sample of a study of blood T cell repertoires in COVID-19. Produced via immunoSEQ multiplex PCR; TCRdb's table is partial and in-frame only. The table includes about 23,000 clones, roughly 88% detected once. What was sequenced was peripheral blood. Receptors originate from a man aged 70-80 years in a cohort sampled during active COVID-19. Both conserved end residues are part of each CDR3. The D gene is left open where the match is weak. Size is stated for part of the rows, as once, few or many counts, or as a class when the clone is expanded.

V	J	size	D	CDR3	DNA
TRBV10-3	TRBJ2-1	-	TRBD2	CAISALAGDRNEQFF	TGTGCCATCAGTGCCCTAGCGGGAGATAGGAATGAGCAGTTCTTC
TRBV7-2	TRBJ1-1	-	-	CASSPLSVEYTEAFF	TGTGCCAGCAGCCCACTGTCGGTGGAGTACACTGAAGCTTTCTTT
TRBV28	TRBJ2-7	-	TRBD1	CASSLRQGTYEQYF	TGTGCCAGCAGTTTACGACAGGGAACCTACGAGCAGTACTTC
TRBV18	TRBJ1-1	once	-	CASSLQGLRTEAFF	TGTGCCAGCTCACTGCAGGGGCTGAGAACTGAAGCTTTCTTT
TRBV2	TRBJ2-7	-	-	CASSGPTESSYEQYF	TGTGCCAGCAGTGGACCGACAGAGAGCTCCTACGAGCAGTACTTC
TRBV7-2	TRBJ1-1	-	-	CASSLAIGQLDTEAFF	TGTGCCAGCAGCTTAGCGATTGGACAGTTGGACACTGAAGCTTTCTTT
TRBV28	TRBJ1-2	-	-	CASSLQEGGYTF	TGTGCCAGCAGCCTACAGGAAGGGGGCTACACCTTC
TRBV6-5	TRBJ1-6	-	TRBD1	CASNPRQGDNSPLHF	TGTGCCAGCAATCCCAGACAGGGAGATAATTCACCCCTCCACTTT
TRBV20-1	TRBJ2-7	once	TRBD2	CSASTEGGKGLALYEQYF	TGCAGTGCTAGTACCGAGGGAGGAAAGGGACTAGCTTTGTACGAGCAGTACTTC
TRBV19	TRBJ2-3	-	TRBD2	CASSMTGLAGTDTQYF	TGTGCCAGTAGTATGACCGGACTAGCGGGCACAGATACGCAGTATTTT
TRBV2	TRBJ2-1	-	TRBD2	CASRYFSGNEQFF	TGTGCCAGCAGATACTTTAGCGGGAATGAGCAGTTCTTC
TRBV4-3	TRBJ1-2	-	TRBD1	CASSQDRGDGYTF	TGCGCCAGCAGCCAGGACAGGGGAGATGGCTACACCTTC
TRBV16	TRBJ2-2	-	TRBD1	CASSRTGGKTGELFF	TGTGCCAGCAGCAGGACAGGGGGCAAGACCGGGGAGCTGTTTTTT
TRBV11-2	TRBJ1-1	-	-	CASSPDRDTEAFF	TGTGCCAGCAGCCCGGACAGAGACACTGAAGCTTTCTTT
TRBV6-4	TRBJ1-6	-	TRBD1	CASSVGTGDNSPLHF	TGTGCCAGCAGTGTTGGGACAGGGGACAATTCACCCCTCCACTTT
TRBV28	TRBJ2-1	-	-	CASSLAGRYNEQFF	TGTGCCAGCAGTTTGGCGGGACGGTACAATGAGCAGTTCTTC
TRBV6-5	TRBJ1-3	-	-	CASSLLGSGNTIYF	TGTGCCAGCAGTCTACTTGGCTCTGGAAACACCATATATTTT
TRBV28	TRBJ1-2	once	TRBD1	CASRIQQGAGGYTF	TGTGCCAGCAGGATTCAACAGGGGGCGGGTGGCTACACCTTC
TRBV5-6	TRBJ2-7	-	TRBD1	CASSPSYRGSYEQYF	TGTGCCAGCAGTCCTTCGTACAGGGGTTCCTACGAGCAGTACTTC
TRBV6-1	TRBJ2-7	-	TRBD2	CASSEAPASGRVRDEQYF	TGTGCCAGCAGTGAAGCGCCGGCTAGCGGGAGGGTCCGGGACGAGCAGTACTTC
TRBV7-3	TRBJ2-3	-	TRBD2	CASSKAGGRADTQYF	TGTGCCAGCAGCAAAGCGGGAGGGAGGGCAGATACGCAGTATTTT
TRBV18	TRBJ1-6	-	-	CASSPFGQNNSPLHF	TGTGCCAGCTCACCGTTCGGACAGAATAATTCACCCCTCCACTTT
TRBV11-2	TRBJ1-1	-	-	CASSGRGEAFF	TGTGCCAGCAGCGGAAGGGGTGAAGCTTTCTTT
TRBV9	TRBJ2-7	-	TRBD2	CASSEGSGGSPYF	TGTGCCAGCAGCGAGGGTAGCGGGGGAAGTCCGTACTTC
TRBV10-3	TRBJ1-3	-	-	CAISGTVGNTIYF	TGTGCCATCAGTGGGACAGTTGGAAACACCATATATTTT
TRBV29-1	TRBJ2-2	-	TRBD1	CSVDGGTGGRTGELFF	TGCAGCGTTGACGGGGGGACAGGGGGCAGGACCGGGGAGCTGTTTTTT
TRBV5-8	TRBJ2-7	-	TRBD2	CASEGLAGSYEQYF	TGTGCCAGCGAGGGACTAGCGGGATCCTACGAGCAGTACTTC
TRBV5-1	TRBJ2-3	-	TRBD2	CASSSGLAGASRDTQYF	TGCGCCAGCAGCTCAGGACTAGCGGGAGCCTCTAGAGATACGCAGTATTTT
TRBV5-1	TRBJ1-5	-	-	CASSLGWEENQPQHF	TGCGCCAGCAGCTTGGGGTGGGAGGAGAATCAGCCCCAGCATTTT
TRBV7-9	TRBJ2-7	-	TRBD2	CASSSLAGRIEQYF	TGTGCCAGCAGCTCCTTAGCGGGACGGATCGAGCAGTACTTC
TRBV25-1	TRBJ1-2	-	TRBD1	CASSDSGQGAMGYTF	TGTGCCAGCAGTGACTCGGGACAGGGGGCGATGGGCTACACCTTC
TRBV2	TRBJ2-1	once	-	CASSESPLWRVYNEQFF	TGTGCCAGCAGTGAGTCTCCCCTTTGGAGGGTGTACAATGAGCAGTTCTTC
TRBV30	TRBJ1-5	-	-	CAWSFRGGAFNQPQHF	TGTGCCTGGAGTTTCCGAGGGGGGGCCTTCAATCAGCCCCAGCATTTT
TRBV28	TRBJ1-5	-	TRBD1	CASSGEGQGNQPQHF	TGTGCCAGCAGTGGAGAGGGACAGGGGAATCAGCCCCAGCATTTT
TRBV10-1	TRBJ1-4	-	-	CATARGSEKLFF	TGCGCCACCGCGAGAGGGAGTGAAAAACTGTTTTTT
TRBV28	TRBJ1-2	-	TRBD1	CASSPRDRSSYTF	TGTGCCAGCAGTCCCCGGGACAGGAGTAGCTACACCTTC
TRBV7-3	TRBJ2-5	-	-	CASSRQGRGLQETQYF	TGTGCCAGCAGCCGTCAGGGGAGAGGGCTCCAAGAGACCCAGTACTTC